The next 20 T cell receptor beta chains were all read from a single sample in a study of CD8 T cells in ankylosing spondylitis. TCRdb independently ran MiXCR on the 5' RACE reads; one entry per CDR3 protein. This sample has roughly 470,000 distinct CDR3 sequences; 25% to 30% occur once, and the top ten carry about 0.92%. Whole-study findings and limits: Seemingly distinctive of ankylosing spondylitis blood was a TCR beta motif formed by eight highly homologous variants.

These TCRs' antigens remain unknown. Sequencing used blood, either unsorted or a sorted T cell fraction (not recorded which). Receptors originate from a male donor with ankylosing spondylitis.

This clonotype occurred a few times. The J gene is TRBJ2-1, the V gene TRBV5-1; TRBD1 agrees at 8 bases. CDR3 length: 16 residues. Trimming took 4 bases from V and 5 from J; bases not matched to a gene: 11. Germline-derived CDR1 and CDR2 are SGHRS and YFSETQ. The CDR3 DNA follows: TGCGCCAGCAGCCCGCGAACGGGACAGGCTAACAATGAGCAGTTCTTC. Protein sequence: CASSPRTGQANNEQFF.

There are a few counts of this clonotype. The rearrangement joins TRBV20-1 to TRBJ1-5; TRBD1 might be the D (5 bases). The germline V and J ends were trimmed by 5 bases and 2 bases, with 16 bases remaining between them. The germline gives CDR1 DFQATT, CDR2 SNEGSKA (reference sequence). The CDR3 has 15 amino acids. CDR3 in DNA: TGCAGTGCTGCATCAGGGTTGAGGGGCAATCAGCCCCAGCATTTT. Its protein is CSAASGLRGNQPQHF.

This clonotype was seen a handful of times. This chain uses TRBV12-3 or TRBV12-4 with TRBJ1-2; a weak D match, TRBD1 (6 bases). The CDR3 extends over 16 amino acids. Trimming took 6 bases from V and 4 from J, leaving 21 bases between them. CDR3 in amino acids: CASSPGGLISPYGYTF. CDR3 bases: TGTGCCAGCAGCCCTGGGGGGCTCATATCGCCCTATGGCTACACCTTC.

This chain links TRBV19 with TRBJ2-3; 9 bases fit TRBD1. Trimming at V came to 0 bases and at J to 6 bases, leaving 7 bases not matched to a gene. The CDR3 is 16 amino acids. The V gene's germline CDR1 is LNHDA and CDR2 SQIVND (reference sequence). For the CDR3, the DNA is TGTGCCAGTAGTATAGAGAGTGACAGGGGGACGGATACGCAGTATTTT. It yields the protein CASSIESDRGTDTQYF.

V gene TRBV6-1 combines with J gene TRBJ1-5, with 10 positions matching TRBD1. Per germline, CDR1 MNHNS and CDR2 SASEGT. After removal of 8 bases from V and 5 bases from J, the junction contained 3 bases not matched to a gene. The CDR3 sequence is 13 residues long. CDR3 bases: TGTGCCAGCCGGGACAGGGGAGATCAGCCCCAGCATTTT. As protein: CASRDRGDQPQHF.

The chain carries TRBV19 and TRBJ2-7, with D possibly being TRBD2 (6 bases). V dropped 4 bases and J dropped 1 base, with 14 bases sitting between them. Germline CDR1 and CDR2: LNHDA and SQIVND (reference sequence). This CDR3 region has 15 residues. In DNA, the CDR3 is TGTGCCAGTAGTAAGACCGGGACTTTTTCCTACGAGCAGTACTTC. Protein: CASSKTGTFSYEQYF.

This clonotype was detected only a few times. The CDR3 spells CAISVSTSGSDETQYF. CDR3 DNA sequence: TGTGCCATCAGTGTCTCGACTAGCGGGAGCGACGAGACCCAGTACTTC. The chain uses TRBV10-3 and TRBJ2-5; 12 bases align to TRBD2. Germline CDR1 reads ENHRY; CDR2 reads SYGVKD. Trimming took 4 bases from V and 5 from J; bases not matched to a gene: 8. CDR3 length: 16 amino acids.

The chain employs TRBV7-9 and TRBJ2-7, with D hard to call. The V and J ends lost 5 bases and 3 bases respectively, with 11 bases between them. Per the germline V gene, CDR1 is SEHNR and CDR2 is FQNEAQ (reference sequence). The CDR3 loop spans 13 amino acids. CDR3 in DNA: TGTGCCAGCAGCCAAGACCACGGCTACGAGCAGTACGTC. Translation: CASSQDHGYEQYV.

CDR3 protein: CATSRSGDAYNEQFF. The CDR3 bases are TGTGCCACCAGCAGGAGTGGGGACGCCTACAATGAGCAGTTCTTC. The genes are TRBV15 and TRBJ2-1; either TRBD1 or TRBD2 may supply D (5 bases each). Trimming removed 3 bases from V and 2 bases from J, with 11 bases in between. This CDR3 comprises 15 residues. The V gene's germline CDR1 is LNHNV and CDR2 YYDKDF (reference sequence).

The chain couples TRBV7-9 to TRBJ1-1; D remains ambiguous. CDR3 length equals 13 residues. V was pared by 2 bases and J by 1 base, with 5 bases between. CDR1 is SEHNR, CDR2 FQNEAQ, per germline (reference sequence). The CDR3 reads CASSLNKNTEAFF. CDR3 sequence (DNA): TGTGCCAGCAGCTTAAACAAGAACACTGAAGCTTTCTTT.

This rearrangement joins TRBV7-2 to TRBJ2-3, with a possible D match to TRBD2 (6 bases). This CDR3 region has 13 residues. V was pared by 8 bases and J by 4 bases, with 13 bases between. Germline CDR1 reads SGHTA; CDR2 reads FQGNSA. The CDR3 here is CASCRERPDTQYF. DNA of the CDR3: TGTGCCAGCTGTCGGGAGCGGCCAGATACGCAGTATTTT.

A few counts support this clonotype. V usage is TRBV9 and J usage is TRBJ2-1; 13 nucleotides align to TRBD2. V was pared by 3 bases and J by 5 bases, with 5 bases of the junction left unmatched. The CDR3 is made up of 16 amino acids. The germline V gene has CDR1 SGDLS and CDR2 YYNGEE. The CDR3 sequence is CASSARGLAGHNEQFF. CDR3 DNA: TGTGCCAGCAGCGCGAGGGGACTAGCGGGGCACAATGAGCAGTTCTTC.

This clonotype was counted only a few times. V and J are TRBV29-1 and TRBJ2-2, with 16 bases lining up with TRBD2. The length of the CDR3 is 16 residues. Trimming cost V 7 bases and J 2 bases; bases outside gene matches: 4. Germline loops: CDR1 SQVTM, CDR2 ANQGSEA. The CDR3 loop is CSAGTSGRVNTGELFF. The CDR3 DNA follows: TGCAGCGCCGGGACTAGCGGGAGGGTTAACACCGGGGAGCTGTTTTTT.

This clonotype occurred a few times. The chain combines TRBV20-1 with TRBJ1-1; TRBD1 might be the D (6 bases). V lost 1 base and J lost 3, with 15 bases in between. There are 15 residues in the CDR3. Germline V gene lookup returns CDR1 DFQATT and CDR2 SNEGSKA (reference sequence). CDR3 sequence: CSARALTRGDTEAFF. In nucleotides, the CDR3 is TGCAGTGCTAGAGCCTTGACTAGGGGGGACACTGAAGCTTTCTTT.

The table lists this clonotype with many counts. The chain has TRBV10-2 and TRBJ2-7, with D perhaps matching TRBD1 (6 bases). Germline CDR1 reads WSHSY; CDR2 reads SAAADI. The CDR3 covers 13 residues. Deletions cut 6 bases from V and 0 bases from J, with 9 bases between. CDR3: CASSTGSSYEQYF. The CDR3 bases are TGCGCCAGCAGCACAGGGAGCTCCTACGAGCAGTACTTC.

The rearrangement uses TRBV6-5 and TRBJ2-1; the match to TRBD2 covers 7 bases. The CDR3 runs to 16 residues. CDR1 MNHEY and CDR2 SVGAGI come from the germline V gene. Trimming took 0 bases from V and 7 from J; bases not matched to a gene: 9. CDR3 region: CASSYSWAGVTNEQFF. CDR3 DNA: TGTGCCAGCAGTTACTCTTGGGCGGGAGTAACGAATGAGCAGTTCTTC.

The rearrangement uses TRBV7-2 and TRBJ1-5; 7 nucleotides match TRBD1. The CDR3 consists of 15 residues. Trimming removed 5 bases from V and 7 bases from J; junction bases left unmatched: 11. Per germline, CDR1 SGHTA and CDR2 FQGNSA. The DNA for the CDR3 is TGTGCCAGCAGCGTAAGAACAGGGGAGAAACAGCCCCAGCATTTT. Translation gives CASSVRTGEKQPQHF. Complete variable domain (other parts from reference TRBV7-2 and TRBJ1-5): GAGVSQSPSNKVTEKGKDVELRCDPISGHTALYWYRQSLGQGLEFLIYFQGNSAPDKSGLPSDRFSAERTGGSVSTLTIQRTQQEDSAVYLCASSVRTGEKQPQHFGDGTRLSIL.

The chain uses TRBV15 and TRBJ2-5; a weak D match, TRBD2 (5 bases). The CDR3 has 16 amino acids. CDR1 and CDR2 from the germline V gene are LNHNV and YYDKDF (reference sequence). Trimming shortened V by 3 bases and J by 5 bases, and 19 bases separated the two germline ends. This CDR3 is CATSSDIGLRGETQYF. CDR3 nucleotides: TGTGCCACCAGCAGTGATATAGGACTTCGAGGGGAGACCCAGTACTTC.

The chain employs TRBV20-1 and TRBJ2-1; TRBD2 agrees at 7 bases. Germline V gives CDR1 DFQATT, CDR2 SNEGSKA (reference sequence). The CDR3 is 15 amino acids. The V and J ends lost 3 bases and 2 bases, in that order; junction bases with no gene match: 7. CDR3 protein: CSASGGLDPYNEQFF. DNA of the CDR3: TGCAGTGCTAGTGGCGGACTAGACCCCTACAATGAGCAGTTCTTC.

This clonotype was counted between two and nine times. V is TRBV7-8 and J is TRBJ2-3, with TRBD2 matching over 8 bases. Germline trimming cut 5 bases from V and 3 bases from J; bases unmatched to any gene: 7. Germline CDR1 and CDR2: SGHVS and FQNEAQ. The CDR3 has 15 residues. CDR3 in amino acids: CASSRAGVGTDTQYF. CDR3 DNA: TGTGCCAGCAGCCGAGCGGGAGTGGGGACAGATACGCAGTATTTT.